The 26 T cell receptor beta chains presented below share a single source sample, sequenced in a study of shared clonotypes between healthy human individuals. TCRdb's table, derived via immunoSEQ multiplex PCR, lists solely in-frame clones and lacks some. The profile covers about 1.1 million clones, with 75% to 85% appearing a single time and 0.6% to 0.75% taken by the ten largest. Sample: memory CD4+ T cells from PBMCs. The subset here: CD45RA-negative fraction. These receptors were collected from a man younger than 30 in good health. Some clones in this sample may be carry-over from other donors' samples.

This clone has a count of ten or more. Other DNA sequences in this sample translate to the same CDR3. The V and J genes are TRBV4-1 and TRBJ1-4; no firm D call. The V end was cut by 2 bases, the J end by 8 bases, with 6 bases between. This CDR3 contains 12 residues. From germline, CDR1 is MGHRA and CDR2 YSYEKL. The CDR3 nucleotides read TGCGCCAGCAGCCAACTCCGAGAAAAACTGTTTTTT. Residues: CASSQLREKLFF.

V usage is TRBV11-1 and J usage is TRBJ1-1; 9 positions agree with TRBD1. In germline, CDR1 is SGHAT, CDR2 FQDESV (reference sequence). The CDR3 runs to 16 residues. Losses at the gene ends were 5 bases for V and 0 bases for J; bases not matched to a gene: 7. The chain's CDR3 is CASSNDRGDLNTEAFF. The CDR3 region has the DNA TGTGCCAGCAGCAACGACAGGGGGGACCTGAACACTGAAGCTTTCTTT.

The chain couples TRBV5-6 to TRBJ1-2; the D is unclear. From germline, CDR1 is SGHDT and CDR2 YYEEEE. The CDR3 length is 12 residues. Trimming stripped 5 bases from V and 3 bases from J, with 8 bases between. The DNA for the CDR3 is TGTGCCAGCAGTCAGAATTACTATGGCTACACCTTC. Translation: CASSQNYYGYTF.

As for this clone: It may be a read error: a sequence one base away is much more abundant. The V call is TRBV6-4, the J call TRBJ1-2, with D perhaps matching TRBD1 (5 bases). This CDR3 is 13 amino acids long. Germline V gene data show CDR1 as MRHNA and CDR2 as SNTAGT. The V end was cut by 6 bases, the J end by 0 bases, with 8 bases between. CDR3 sequence (DNA): TGTGCCAGCAGCGCGACAGCTAACTATGGCTACACCTTC. Encoded protein: CASSATANYGYTF.

The chain is built from TRBV29-1 and TRBJ1-4; perhaps TRBD1 as D (5 bases). Trimming removed 0 bases at V and 7 bases at J, with 15 bases between. CDR1 and CDR2 from the germline V gene are SQVTM and ANQGSEA. The CDR3 is made up of 15 amino acids. CDR3 in DNA: TGCAGCGTTGAAGATCCCCAGCTTGGGGGTGAAAAACTGTTTTTT. Translated: CSVEDPQLGGEKLFF.

This CDR3 is CASSLGVNEKLFF. The CDR3 coding sequence is TGTGCCAGCAGCTTAGGGGTTAATGAAAAACTGTTTTTT. The rearrangement links TRBV7-2 to TRBJ1-4, with D hard to call. The CDR3 extends over 13 amino acids. CDR1 SGHTA and CDR2 FQGNSA come from the germline V gene. Trimming took off 1 base at V and 4 bases at J, with 4 bases between the two ends.

J is TRBJ2-2 and V is TRBV4-3; TRBD2 matches at 7 bases. The germline V gene encodes CDR1 LGHNA and CDR2 YSLEER. V lost 0 bases to trimming and J lost 4 bases; unmatched junction nucleotides: 11. The CDR3 is made up of 18 amino acids. CDR3 DNA: TGCGCCAGCAGCCAAGATATGGTGGCTAGCGGCCTCACCGGGGAGCTGTTTTTT. Translation: CASSQDMVASGLTGELFF.

The chain joins TRBV29-1 to TRBJ1-1, with D unclear. The germline V gene has CDR1 SQVTM and CDR2 ANQGSEA. CDR3 length: 13 amino acids. V lost 4 bases and J 4 bases, leaving 13 bases between the germline ends. This CDR3 reads CSVGTQVGTEAFF. In DNA, the CDR3 is TGCAGCGTTGGCACCCAAGTCGGCACTGAAGCTTTCTTT.

The chain combines TRBV7-2 with TRBJ1-2; D not certain. This CDR3 has 20 residues. Germline values: CDR1 SGHTA, CDR2 FQGNSA. V was clipped by 0 bases and J by 7 bases, with 30 bases between them. This CDR3 is CASSLAWAARGMEGGVGYTF. In nucleotides, the CDR3 is TGTGCCAGCAGCTTAGCTTGGGCTGCGCGGGGAATGGAGGGAGGTGTTGGCTACACCTTC.

The genes are TRBV28 and TRBJ1-1; D may be TRBD1 (5 bases). Deletions cut 6 bases from V and 4 bases from J, with 18 bases between. Looked up from germline, CDR1 is MDHEN and CDR2 is SYDVKM. This CDR3 spans 15 amino acids. The CDR3 loop is CASSTIGTQRTEAFF. CDR3 DNA sequence: TGTGCCAGCAGCACCATCGGGACGCAACGCACTGAAGCTTTCTTT.

The chain combines TRBV28 with TRBJ2-1; possibly TRBD1 or TRBD2 for D (5 bases each). The CDR3 is made up of 15 amino acids. CDR1 MDHEN and CDR2 SYDVKM come from the germline V gene. Trimming took 6 bases from V and 3 from J, leaving 15 bases between them. CDR3 region: CASRSGTSFYNEQFF. The CDR3 coding sequence is TGTGCCAGCAGATCCGGGACCTCCTTCTACAATGAGCAGTTCTTC.

Concerning this clone: A far more abundant clone sits one base away, making this likely a read error. The CDR3 does not end in the conserved phenylalanine or tryptophan, so this is likely a read error. CDR3 residues: CASSDLQGTGYTL. The CDR3 DNA is TGTGCCAGCAGTGATCTCCAGGGGACAGGCTACACCCTC. The chain has TRBV2 and TRBJ1-2; maybe TRBD1 (6 bases). In germline, CDR1 is SNHLY, CDR2 FYNNEI. CDR3 size: 13 residues. V was clipped by 3 bases and J by 8 bases, with 13 bases between them.

The chain combines TRBV27 with TRBJ2-3; 10 bases match TRBD2. From germline, CDR1 is MNHEY and CDR2 SMNVEV (reference sequence). The CDR3 runs to 17 residues. With V trimmed by 8 bases and J by 1 base, 12 bases remained unmatched. CDR3 loop: CASLDLLAGGGTDTQYF. As DNA, the CDR3 is TGTGCCAGCCTCGATCTTTTAGCGGGAGGCGGCACAGATACGCAGTATTTT.

This clone was counted a few times. The J gene is TRBJ1-4, the V gene TRBV2, with 7 bases that match TRBD1. V gave up 7 bases and J gave up 7 bases; unmatched junction bases: 12. This CDR3 is 15 amino acids long. CDR1 and CDR2 from the germline V gene are SNHLY and FYNNEI. The CDR3 sequence: CASKASGTEAEKLFF. The DNA for the CDR3 is TGTGCCAGCAAGGCGTCGGGGACAGAGGCTGAAAAACTGTTTTTT.

The chain carries TRBV5-4 and TRBJ2-7; TRBD1 might be the D (5 bases). Germline loops: CDR1 SGHNT, CDR2 YYREEE (reference sequence). This CDR3 is built from 14 residues. The V and J ends lost 4 bases and 2 bases respectively, with 13 bases between them. The CDR3 nucleotides read TGTGCCAGCAGCCTCGGCTCAGGGCCCTACGAGCAGTACTTC. This sequence encodes CASSLGSGPYEQYF.

The rearrangement links TRBV6-5 to TRBJ1-2, with D unresolved. Trimming removed 2 bases at V and 6 bases at J, with 10 bases between. The CDR3 extends over 13 amino acids. CDR1 is MNHEY and CDR2 is SVGAGI in the germline V gene. CDR3 in DNA: TGTGCCAGCAGTTACCGGTTGAAGGATGGCTACACCTTC. This sequence encodes CASSYRLKDGYTF.

The genes are TRBV4-2 and TRBJ2-3, with D perhaps matching TRBD2 (6 bases). The CDR3 has 19 residues. Germline V gene sequence: CDR1 LGHNA, CDR2 YNFKEQ. Trimming left V 0 bases short and J 0 bases short, with 19 bases between. As DNA, the CDR3 is TGTGCCAGCAGCCAAGATTGGGGGGTCTGGATATTAAGCACAGATACGCAGTATTTT. As protein: CASSQDWGVWILSTDTQYF.

The DNA for the CDR3 is TGTGCCTGGAGTGACACCCAAGCCGGCTATGGCTACACCTTC. Residues: CAWSDTQAGYGYTF. J is TRBJ1-2 and V is TRBV30; D is unclear. Germline assignment: CDR1 GTSNPN and CDR2 SVGIG (reference sequence). Trimming stripped 1 base from V and 4 bases from J, with 13 bases between. The CDR3 spans 14 residues.

The rearrangement uses TRBV7-9 and TRBJ2-7; the match to TRBD2 covers 11 bases. Germline lookup yields CDR1 SEHNR and CDR2 FQNEAQ (reference sequence). The CDR3 sequence is 16 residues long. V shed 0 bases and J 5 bases; nucleotides not matched to a gene: 6. CDR3 nucleotide sequence: TGTGCCAGCAGCTTAGCTGGTAGCGGGAGGGCCCACGAGCAGTACTTC. Protein product: CASSLAGSGRAHEQYF.

The chain has TRBV7-2 and TRBJ1-3; 8 bases line up with TRBD1. The CDR3 totals 16 residues. Germline V lookup: CDR1 SGHTA, CDR2 FQGNSA. Trimming removed 5 bases from V and 4 bases from J; junction bases left unmatched: 10. CDR3 nucleotide sequence: TGTGCCAGCAGCCGGGACAGGCCCCAAGGAGGAAACACCATATATTTT. Protein sequence: CASSRDRPQGGNTIYF.

Many counts were recorded for this clone. V gene TRBV29-1 combines with J gene TRBJ1-5; 8 nucleotides align to TRBD1. Germline V gives CDR1 SQVTM, CDR2 ANQGSEA. The CDR3 has 14 residues. V lost 3 bases and J lost 9; bases outside the gene matches: 10. For the CDR3, the DNA is TGCAGCGTTGATGGGACAGGTCCCCTGCGGCCCCAGCATTTT. It yields the protein CSVDGTGPLRPQHF. Variable domain in full (rest from reference TRBV29-1 and TRBJ1-5): SAVISQKPSRDICQRGTSLTIQCQVDSQVTMMFWYRQQPGQSLTLIATANQGSEATYESGFVIDKFPISRPNLTFSTLTVSNMSPEDSSIYLCSVDGTGPLRPQHFGDGTRLSIL.

For this clone: The same CDR3 is also encoded by other DNA sequences in this sample. The rearrangement links TRBV4-2 to TRBJ2-3; D gene uncertain. CDR1 LGHNA and CDR2 YNFKEQ come from the germline V gene. This CDR3 region has 12 residues. V lost 0 bases and J lost 5, with 3 bases in between. CDR3 residues: CASSQERDTQYF. The DNA for the CDR3 is TGTGCCAGCAGCCAAGAGAGAGATACGCAGTATTTT.

As for this clone: The sample carries other DNA sequences with the same CDR3. V is TRBV2 and J is TRBJ2-7; 7 bases agree with TRBD1. The V and J ends lost 6 bases and 4 bases, in that order; junction bases with no gene match: 9. Germline lookup yields CDR1 SNHLY and CDR2 FYNNEI. The CDR3 has 14 amino acids. CDR3 protein: CASSLGRGMYEQYF. The CDR3 DNA reads as TGTGCCAGCAGCCTGGGCAGGGGGATGTACGAGCAGTACTTC.

This clone occurred once. The sample has other DNA sequences that encode this CDR3 too. The chain carries TRBV28 and TRBJ1-2; tentative D call: TRBD1 (5 bases). Trimming removed 2 bases from V and 8 bases from J, with 12 bases in between. Germline V gene lookup returns CDR1 MDHEN and CDR2 SYDVKM. This CDR3 has 13 amino acids. CDR3 residues: CASSLQGAGGYTF. For the CDR3, the DNA is TGTGCCAGCAGTTTACAGGGAGCGGGGGGCTACACCTTC.

This clone was picked up one time. The chain has TRBV9 and TRBJ2-7, with 7 bases fitting TRBD2. The germline V gene encodes CDR1 SGDLS and CDR2 YYNGEE. V shed 3 bases and J 1 base; nucleotides not matched to a gene: 7. CDR3 length equals 15 residues. Here the CDR3 DNA reads TGTGCCAGCAGCGGAAGCGGGGCTGTTTCCTACGAGCAGTACTTC. Translation gives CASSGSGAVSYEQYF.

This chain connects TRBV7-2 to TRBJ1-4, with D possibly TRBD1 on 5 matching bases. Germline values: CDR1 SGHTA, CDR2 FQGNSA. The CDR3 covers 15 residues. V gave up 5 bases and J gave up 8 bases, with 18 bases separating them. The CDR3 loop reads CASSDRTGVEEKLFF. The CDR3 DNA reads TGTGCCAGCAGCGACCGTACGGGGGTTGAAGAAAAACTGTTTTTT.